This T cell receptor (beta chain) was obtained from a study of shared clonotypes between healthy human individuals. Germline loops: CDR1 SNHLY, CDR2 FYNNEI. V gave up 7 bases and J gave up 0 bases, with 15 bases separating them. The CDR3 loop spans 15 amino acids. Produced via immunoSEQ multiplex PCR; TCRdb's table is partial and in-frame only. The table has under 300,000 clones, about 69% seen once; the top ten hold roughly 10%. This sequence joins TRBV2 and TRBJ1-1, with D perhaps TRBD1 (6 bases). Material for sequencing was memory CD4+ T cells sorted from blood. Subset described: CD45RA-negative fraction. The sequence derives from a man aged 30 to 45 in good health. CDR3 loop: CASTGDMAMNTEAFF. The CDR3 nucleotides are TGTGCCAGCACCGGGGACATGGCGATGAACACTGAAGCTTTCTTT.